Below are 12 T cell receptor beta chains sequenced from a single sample in a study of T cells in Graves' hyperthyroidism and ophthalmopathy. What was amplified from RNA transcripts were TCR beta CDR3 regions. HTBI primers drove first-round RT-PCR of the TCR CDR3. TCRdb ran MiXCR on the multiplex PCR reads and lists one entry per CDR3 protein. The sample has about 350,000 distinct CDR3 sequences, over 15% seen once. The sequencing input was blood. The receptors originated from a woman aged 40 to 50 with Graves' ophthalmopathy.

This clonotype was counted many times. The J gene is TRBJ2-7, the V gene TRBV28; D is perhaps TRBD1 (7 bases). The CDR3 is 16 residues long. Trimming removed 7 bases from V and 3 bases from J, with 22 bases in between. Germline assignment: CDR1 MDHEN and CDR2 SYDVKM. The CDR3 loop reads CASIDTTGSGVYEQYF. Here the CDR3 DNA reads TGTGCCAGCATCGACACGACAGGGTCGGGAGTCTACGAGCAGTACTTC.

Many counts were recorded for this clonotype. The V and J genes are TRBV19 and TRBJ1-5, with a weak D call TRBD1 (5 bases). Germline V CDR1 and CDR2: LNHDA, SQIVND (reference sequence). The CDR3 length is 12 residues. V was shortened by 11 bases and J by 0 bases, with 8 bases between the two germline ends. CDR3 protein: CAAGHSNQPQHF. CDR3 nucleotides: TGTGCCGCCGGACATAGCAATCAGCCCCAGCATTTT.

The chain links TRBV7-2 to TRBJ2-7, with D tentatively TRBD2 (5 bases). In germline, CDR1 is SGHTA, CDR2 FQGNSA. The germline V and J ends were trimmed by 5 bases and 3 bases, with 14 bases remaining between them. The CDR3 extends over 14 amino acids. CDR3 region: CASSTPGERYEQYF. The CDR3 bases are TGTGCCAGCAGCACTCCCGGGGAGCGCTACGAGCAGTACTTC.

This clonotype was counted at least ten times. The chain recombines TRBV6-5 with TRBJ1-1; D unclear. The CDR3 totals 15 residues. V was shortened by 5 bases and J by 0 bases, with 13 bases between the two germline ends. In germline, CDR1 is MNHEY, CDR2 SVGAGI. CDR3 nucleotides: TGTGCCAGCAGTACGACGACGTACATGAACACTGAAGCTTTCTTT. It yields the protein CASSTTTYMNTEAFF.

The sample holds many counts of this clonotype. V gene TRBV18 combines with J gene TRBJ2-1, with 9 bases lining up with TRBD1. Germline V gene sequence: CDR1 KGHSH, CDR2 LQKENI. The V gene end was trimmed by 5 bases and the J gene end by 3 bases; junction bases not matched to a gene: 5. The CDR3 length is 15 residues. DNA of the CDR3: TGTGCCAGCTCAGTCCGGGACAGGGTCTACAATGAGCAGTTCTTC. Translating it yields CASSVRDRVYNEQFF.

In its sample, this clonotype was seen many times. The gene calls are TRBV7-2 and TRBJ1-1; the D gene is possibly TRBD1 (5 bases). With 10 bases removed from V and 4 bases from J, the gap between germline ends came to 22 bases. Germline CDR1 is SGHTA and CDR2 is FQGNSA. The CDR3 sequence is 15 residues long. This CDR3 reads CAIRPRGGTGTEAFF. CDR3 nucleotide sequence: TGTGCCATCCGCCCCCGGGGAGGGACGGGCACTGAAGCTTTCTTT.

This clonotype was seen many times. V and J are TRBV6-5 and TRBJ2-2, with D maybe TRBD2 (6 bases). Germline V gene data show CDR1 as MNHEY and CDR2 as SVGAGI. V lost 0 bases, J lost 6 bases, and 17 bases lay in between. The CDR3 extends over 17 amino acids. The DNA of the CDR3 is TGTGCCAGCAGTTACTCCCAGAGACTAGGACCGGCCGGGGAGCTGTTTTTT. As protein: CASSYSQRLGPAGELFF.

This clonotype was counted many times. The CDR3 DNA reads as TGTGCCAGCAGTTACTCCGAAAGGGACAGGCCCTGGCAGCAAGAGACCCAGTACTTC. Amino acid sequence: CASSYSERDRPWQQETQYF. V gene TRBV6-5 combines with J gene TRBJ2-5; 8 positions agree with TRBD1. CDR1 and CDR2 from the germline V gene are MNHEY and SVGAGI. With V trimmed by 0 bases and J by 2 bases, 14 bases remained unmatched. This CDR3 is built from 19 residues.

This clonotype has a count of ten or more. J is TRBJ2-7 and V is TRBV7-2; 10 positions match TRBD2. This CDR3 is 14 amino acids long. Germline CDR1 is SGHTA and CDR2 is FQGNSA. After removal of 3 bases from V and 3 bases from J, the junction contained 2 bases not matched to a gene. The chain's CDR3 is CASSFGTSDYEQYF. The DNA of the CDR3 is TGTGCCAGCAGCTTCGGGACTAGCGACTACGAGCAGTACTTC.

This clonotype was recorded at least ten times. V is TRBV2 and J is TRBJ2-7; no definite D call. In germline, CDR1 is SNHLY, CDR2 FYNNEI. CDR3 length: 13 amino acids. Trimming removed 7 bases from V and 2 bases from J, with 12 bases in between. The CDR3 region has the DNA TGTGCCAGCACCCTGGCCCTTGCCTACGAGCAGTACTTC. Amino acid sequence: CASTLALAYEQYF.

This clonotype was counted many times. This chain connects TRBV19 to TRBJ1-2, with TRBD1 identical over 8 bases. The V segment lost 7 bases and the J segment 1 base; nucleotides outside the gene matches: 8. Per the germline V gene, CDR1 is LNHDA and CDR2 is SQIVND (reference sequence). There are 15 residues in the CDR3. The CDR3 nucleotides read TGTGCCAGTACCTTCCAGGACAGGGATAACTATGGCTACACCTTC. This sequence encodes CASTFQDRDNYGYTF.

At least ten counts were recorded for this clonotype. V gene TRBV28 combines with J gene TRBJ2-7, with 7 nucleotides matching TRBD1. CDR1 is MDHEN, CDR2 SYDVKM, per germline. This CDR3 has 14 amino acids. V gave up 7 bases and J gave up 0 bases; unmatched junction bases: 6. The CDR3 bases are TGTGCCAGCACCGCACAGGGGACCTCCTACGAGCAGTACTTC. Amino acids: CASTAQGTSYEQYF.